This T cell receptor (beta chain) was recovered during a study of blood T cell repertoires in COVID-19. Study-level background: Samples came from the United States, Italy and Spain, spanning acute and convalescent COVID-19. T cells, B-cell-depleted T cells, or PBMCs supplied cDNA or gDNA.

In the original workflow: Quantification of nucleated cells was approximated via reference gene primer amplification. The data were produced by immunoSEQ multiplex PCR, yet TCRdb's version contains in-frame clones alone and is incomplete. That table supplies the V and J calls and clone size; D and trimming were determined from the DNA. The sample has 400,000 to 500,000 clones; 88% are singletons. Participants' own reports of clinical history determined their cohort assignment. CDR3 length: 15 residues. V lost 3 bases and J lost 4, with 12 bases in between. Germline CDR1 and CDR2: MRHNA and SNTAGT. The sequence was obtained from a woman between 35 and 50 years old who had recovered from COVID-19. Input material: PBMCs or T cells enriched from blood (not recorded which). The chain joins TRBV6-4 to TRBJ2-2; no reliable D call. As DNA, the CDR3 is TGTGCCAGCAGTGAGTCCCCTAGGTTCACCGGGGAGCTGTTTTTT. Its protein is CASSESPRFTGELFF.